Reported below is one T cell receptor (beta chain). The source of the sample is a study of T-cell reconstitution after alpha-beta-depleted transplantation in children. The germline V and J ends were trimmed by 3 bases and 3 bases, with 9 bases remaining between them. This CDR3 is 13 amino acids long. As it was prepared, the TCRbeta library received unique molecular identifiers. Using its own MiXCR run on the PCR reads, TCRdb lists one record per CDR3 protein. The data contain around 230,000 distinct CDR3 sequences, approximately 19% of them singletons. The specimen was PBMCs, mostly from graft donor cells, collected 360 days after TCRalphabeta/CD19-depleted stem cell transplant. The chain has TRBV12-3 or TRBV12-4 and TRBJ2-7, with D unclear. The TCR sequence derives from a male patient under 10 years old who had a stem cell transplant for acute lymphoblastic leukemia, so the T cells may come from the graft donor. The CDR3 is CASSFSGRYEQYF. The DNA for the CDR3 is TGTGCCAGCAGTTTCAGTGGACGCTACGAGCAGTACTTC.